The 16 T cell receptor beta chains below were found in one sample sequenced in a study of blood T cell repertoires in COVID-19. Generated by immunoSEQ multiplex PCR, the TCRdb table keeps only in-frame clones and is missing some. The data show roughly 180,000 clones, about nine tenths seen once. Sequencing used peripheral blood. These receptors originate from a woman in her twenties or thirties with acute or convalescent COVID-19.

The chain has TRBV28 and TRBJ1-4; D gene uncertain. This CDR3 spans 12 amino acids. The germline V gene has CDR1 MDHEN and CDR2 SYDVKM. The V end was cut by 5 bases, the J end by 8 bases, with 9 bases between. The chain's CDR3 is CASSGSGEKLFF. As DNA, the CDR3 is TGTGCCAGCAGTGGTAGCGGAGAAAAACTGTTTTTT.

With respect to this clone: A junction boundary mismatches the germline segment, possibly from a read error. This chain uses TRBV7-7 with TRBJ2-2, with a possible D match to TRBD2 (6 bases). Germline V gives CDR1 SSHAT, CDR2 FNYEAQ (reference sequence). CDR3 size: 15 residues. This CDR3 reads CASSPLADGTGELFF. The DNA for the CDR3 is TGTGCTAGCAGCCCACTAGCAGACGGCACCGGGGAGCTGTTTTTT.

This clone was observed a single time. The chain carries TRBV6-5 and TRBJ2-2; D might be TRBD1 (6 bases). CDR3 size: 13 residues. Germline CDR1 and CDR2: MNHEY and SVGAGI. V was clipped by 4 bases and J by 11 bases, with 14 bases between them. The CDR3 protein is CASSSGQNLELFF. CDR3 nucleotide sequence: TGTGCCAGCAGTTCGGGACAAAATTTAGAGCTGTTTTTT.

The rearrangement links TRBV9 to TRBJ2-3, with a possible D match to TRBD2 (5 bases). This CDR3 region has 13 residues. Germline V gene sequence: CDR1 SGDLS, CDR2 YYNGEE. Trimming removed 0 bases from V and 9 bases from J, with 11 bases in between. This CDR3 reads CASSVGEAATQYF. In DNA form, the CDR3 reads TGTGCCAGCAGCGTAGGGGAAGCGGCAACGCAGTATTTT.

This chain links TRBV5-1 with TRBJ2-5; 10 bases are shared with TRBD2. There are 15 residues in the CDR3. The ends lost 4 bases at V and 3 bases at J; junction bases unmatched: 6. Germline assignment: CDR1 SGHRS and CDR2 YFSETQ. This CDR3 reads CASSPTAGGEETQYF. CDR3 DNA sequence: TGCGCCAGCAGCCCAACAGCGGGAGGGGAAGAGACCCAGTACTTC.

This chain connects TRBV6-4 to TRBJ1-3; 8 bases are a match to TRBD1. Losses at the gene ends were 10 bases for V and 5 bases for J; bases not matched to a gene: 10. CDR3 length: 14 amino acids. CDR1 and CDR2 from the germline V gene are MRHNA and SNTAGT. CDR3 DNA: TGTGCCACTCAGGGGGCAGGGGAGAGAAACACCATATATTTT. Protein sequence: CATQGAGERNTIYF.

The V gene is TRBV5-1, the J gene TRBJ2-5; 7 positions agree with TRBD2. Germline V CDR1 and CDR2: SGHRS, YFSETQ. The CDR3 length is 16 residues. Unmatched junction bases numbered 12, after V lost 3 bases and J lost 4 bases. This chain's CDR3 is CASSSNLAGEGETQYF. The CDR3 nucleotides read TGCGCCAGCAGCTCTAATTTAGCGGGTGAGGGAGAGACCCAGTACTTC.

This chain links TRBV27 with TRBJ2-2; 10 nucleotides match TRBD1. The CDR3 runs 17 residues. V lost 7 bases and J lost 6; bases outside the gene matches: 14. Germline V CDR1 and CDR2: MNHEY, SMNVEV (reference sequence). The CDR3 is CASTQGGGQGVAGELFF. DNA of the CDR3: TGTGCCAGCACCCAAGGTGGTGGACAGGGGGTTGCCGGGGAGCTGTTTTTT.

V gene TRBV5-1 combines with J gene TRBJ2-2; 8 bases align to TRBD2. The CDR3 totals 15 residues. Germline CDR1 is SGHRS and CDR2 is YFSETQ. V shed 4 bases and J 2 bases; nucleotides not matched to a gene: 4. CDR3 nucleotides: TGCGCCAGCAGCAACGCGGGGGGCAACACCGGGGAGCTGTTTTTT. Its translation is CASSNAGGNTGELFF.

The chain joins TRBV28 to TRBJ2-6; D possibly corresponds to TRBD1 (5 bases). The germline V and J ends were trimmed by 2 bases and 3 bases, with 5 bases remaining between them. The CDR3 length is 14 residues. The germline CDR1 and CDR2 sequences are MDHEN and SYDVKM. CDR3 sequence: CASSLQGGANVLTF. The CDR3 DNA reads as TGTGCCAGCAGTTTACAGGGTGGGGCCAACGTCCTGACTTTC. The full variable domain, in which reference TRBV28 and TRBJ2-6 provide the parts outside the CDR3, is DVKVTQSSRYLVKRTGEKVFLECVQDMDHENMFWYRQDPGLGLRLIYFSYDVKMKEKGDIPEGYSVSREKKERFSLILESASTNQTSMYLCASSLQGGANVLTFGAGSRLTVL.

V and J are TRBV3-1 (or the pseudogene TRBV3-2) and TRBJ2-7; possible D gene TRBD2, 5 bases. Germline CDR1 is LGHDT and CDR2 is YNNKEL (reference sequence). The length of the CDR3 is 15 residues. The V gene lost 8 bases and the J gene lost 2 bases, with 19 bases spanning the gap. The DNA for the CDR3 is TGTGCCAGCCAGATTTTTACACTAGTGACCTACGAGCAGTACTTC. Translation: CASQIFTLVTYEQYF.

The genes are TRBV19 and TRBJ2-7; possible D gene TRBD2, 6 bases. Trimming pared 4 bases from V and 2 bases from J, leaving 12 bases between. Germline CDR1 is LNHDA and CDR2 is SQIVND (reference sequence). CDR3 length: 14 residues. The CDR3 coding sequence is TGTGCCAGTAGTACGGGACTTCACACCTACGAGCAGTACTTC. This translates into CASSTGLHTYEQYF.

This chain links TRBV6-4 with TRBJ2-2; D is unclear. CDR1 and CDR2 (germline): MRHNA, SNTAGT. The CDR3 runs to 14 residues. Trimming cost V 3 bases and J 3 bases, with 8 bases left between them. The CDR3 nucleotides read TGTGCCAGCAGTGAGGCGGCCGACACCGGGGAGCTGTTTTTT. Residues: CASSEAADTGELFF.

In its sample, this clone was seen once. The chain joins TRBV5-4 to TRBJ1-1; tentative D call: TRBD1 (5 bases). This CDR3 is 15 amino acids long. CDR1 and CDR2 (germline): SGHNT, YYREEE (reference sequence). The V end lost 4 bases, the J end lost 3 bases, and 16 bases lay between the germline ends. Written as DNA, the CDR3 is TGTGCCAGCAGCAAACAGCCGGGAGGGGACACTGAAGCTTTCTTT. As protein: CASSKQPGGDTEAFF.

The CDR3 here is CASSERTGRYEQYF. CDR3 bases: TGTGCCAGCAGTGAACGGACAGGGAGATACGAGCAGTACTTC. The chain carries TRBV2 and TRBJ2-7; 8 bases match TRBD1. V gave up 2 bases and J gave up 4 bases; unmatched junction bases: 4. This CDR3 has 14 amino acids. The germline gives CDR1 SNHLY, CDR2 FYNNEI.

The chain has TRBV5-1 and TRBJ2-7; no clear D gene. The length of the CDR3 is 13 residues. CDR1 SGHRS and CDR2 YFSETQ come from the germline V gene. The V gene lost 2 bases and the J gene lost 2 bases, with 8 bases spanning the gap. CDR3 protein: CASSLQPPYEQYF. For the CDR3, the DNA is TGCGCCAGCAGCTTACAGCCACCCTACGAGCAGTACTTC.